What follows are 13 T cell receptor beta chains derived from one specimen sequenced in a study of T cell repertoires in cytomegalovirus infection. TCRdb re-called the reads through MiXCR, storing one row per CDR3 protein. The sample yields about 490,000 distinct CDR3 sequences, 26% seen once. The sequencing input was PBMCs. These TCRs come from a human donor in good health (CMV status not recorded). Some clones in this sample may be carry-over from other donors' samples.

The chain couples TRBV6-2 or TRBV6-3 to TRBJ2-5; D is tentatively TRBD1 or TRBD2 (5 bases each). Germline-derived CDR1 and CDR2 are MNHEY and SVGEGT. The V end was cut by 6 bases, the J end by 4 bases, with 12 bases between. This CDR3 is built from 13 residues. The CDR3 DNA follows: TGTGCCAGCAGGACCGGGGCGGGAGAGACCCAGTACTTC. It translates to CASRTGAGETQYF.

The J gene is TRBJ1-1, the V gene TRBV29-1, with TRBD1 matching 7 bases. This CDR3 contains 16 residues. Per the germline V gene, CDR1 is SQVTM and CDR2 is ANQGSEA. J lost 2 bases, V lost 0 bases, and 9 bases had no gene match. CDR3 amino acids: CSVEDEGDRVNTEAFF. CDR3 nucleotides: TGCAGCGTTGAAGATGAGGGGGACAGAGTCAACACTGAAGCTTTCTTT.

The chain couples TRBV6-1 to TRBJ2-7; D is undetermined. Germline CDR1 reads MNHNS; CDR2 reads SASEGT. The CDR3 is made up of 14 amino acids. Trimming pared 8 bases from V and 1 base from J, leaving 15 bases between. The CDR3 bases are TGTGCCAGCCCGTGTGTGGGCACTTCCTACGAGCAGTACGTC. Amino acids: CASPCVGTSYEQYV.

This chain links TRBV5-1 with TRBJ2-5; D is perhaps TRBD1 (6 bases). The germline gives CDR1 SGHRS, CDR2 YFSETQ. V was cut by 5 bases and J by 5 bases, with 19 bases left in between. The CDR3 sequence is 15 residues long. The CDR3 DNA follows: TGCGCCAGCAGTGGTCAGGGACAAAGTGGGGAGACCCAGTACTTC. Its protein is CASSGQGQSGETQYF.

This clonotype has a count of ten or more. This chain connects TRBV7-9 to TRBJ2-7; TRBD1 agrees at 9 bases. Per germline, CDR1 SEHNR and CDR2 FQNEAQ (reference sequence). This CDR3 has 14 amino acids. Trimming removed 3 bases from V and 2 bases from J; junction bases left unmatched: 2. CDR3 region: CASSLGTGTYEQYF. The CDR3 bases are TGTGCCAGCAGCTTGGGGACAGGGACCTACGAGCAGTACTTC.

DNA of the CDR3: TGCAGTGCTAGCAGCGCAGCCCAAGAGACCCAGTACTTC. Translation gives CSASSAAQETQYF. This chain links TRBV20-1 with TRBJ2-5; D is unclear. With 3 bases removed from V and 1 base from J, the gap between germline ends came to 9 bases. The CDR3 contains 13 residues. Germline V CDR1 and CDR2: DFQATT, SNEGSKA (reference sequence).

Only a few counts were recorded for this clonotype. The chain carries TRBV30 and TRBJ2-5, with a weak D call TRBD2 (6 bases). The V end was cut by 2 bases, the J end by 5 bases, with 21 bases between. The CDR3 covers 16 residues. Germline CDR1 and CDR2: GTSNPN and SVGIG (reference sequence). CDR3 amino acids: CAWSPSGPGRVETQYF. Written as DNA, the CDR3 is TGTGCCTGGAGTCCAAGCGGGCCAGGGAGAGTGGAGACCCAGTACTTC. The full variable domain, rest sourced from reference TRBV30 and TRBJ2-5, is SQTIHQWPATLVQPVGSPLSLECTVEGTSNPNLYWYRQAAGRGLQLLFYSVGIGQISSEVPQNLSASRPQDRQFILSSKKLLLSDSGFYLCAWSPSGPGRVETQYFGPGTRLLVL.

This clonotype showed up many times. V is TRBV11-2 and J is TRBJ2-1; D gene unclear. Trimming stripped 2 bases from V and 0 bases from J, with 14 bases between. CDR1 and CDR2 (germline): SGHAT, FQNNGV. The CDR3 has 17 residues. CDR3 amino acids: CASSLFSLTSSYNEQFF. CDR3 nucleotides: TGTGCCAGCAGCTTATTCAGCTTAACGAGCTCCTACAATGAGCAGTTCTTC.

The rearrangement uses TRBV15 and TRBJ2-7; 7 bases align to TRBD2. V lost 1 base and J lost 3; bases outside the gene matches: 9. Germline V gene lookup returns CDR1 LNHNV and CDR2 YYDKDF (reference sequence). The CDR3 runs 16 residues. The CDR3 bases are TGTGCCACCAGCAGAGTTAAGCTAGCGGAAAACTACGAGCAGTACGTC. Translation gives CATSRVKLAENYEQYV.

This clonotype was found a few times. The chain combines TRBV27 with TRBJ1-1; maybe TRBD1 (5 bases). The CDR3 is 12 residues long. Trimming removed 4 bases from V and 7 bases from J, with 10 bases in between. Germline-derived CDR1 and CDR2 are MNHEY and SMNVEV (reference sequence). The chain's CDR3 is CASSSGGDEAFF. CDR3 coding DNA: TGTGCCAGCAGTTCCGGGGGGGATGAAGCTTTCTTT.

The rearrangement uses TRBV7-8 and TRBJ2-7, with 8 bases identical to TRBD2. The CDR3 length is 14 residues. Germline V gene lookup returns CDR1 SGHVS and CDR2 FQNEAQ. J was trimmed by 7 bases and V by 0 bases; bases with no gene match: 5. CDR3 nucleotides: TGTGCCAGCAGCTTAGCGATCGCTAGCGGGGAGCAGTACTTC. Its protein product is CASSLAIASGEQYF. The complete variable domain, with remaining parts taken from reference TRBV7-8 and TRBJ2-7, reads GAGVSQSPRYKVAKRGQDVALRCDPISGHVSLFWYQQALGQGPEFLTYFQNEAQLDKSGLPSDRFFAERPEGSVSTLKIQRTQQEDSAVYLCASSLAIASGEQYFGPGTRLTVT.

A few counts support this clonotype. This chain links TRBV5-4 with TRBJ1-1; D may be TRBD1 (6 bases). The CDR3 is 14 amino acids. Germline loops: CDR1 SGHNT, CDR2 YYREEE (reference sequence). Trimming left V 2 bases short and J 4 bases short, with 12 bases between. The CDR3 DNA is TGTGCCAGCAGCTTTCGGGGGGCGCCCACTGAAGCTTTCTTT. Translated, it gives CASSFRGAPTEAFF.

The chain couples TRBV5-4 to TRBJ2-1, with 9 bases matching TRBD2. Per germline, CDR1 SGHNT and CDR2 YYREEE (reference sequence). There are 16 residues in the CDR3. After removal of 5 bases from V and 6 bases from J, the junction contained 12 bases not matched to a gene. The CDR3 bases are TGTGCCAGCAGACCCGAAGGGGCGGGAGGGCGCAATGAGCAGTTCTTC. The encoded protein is CASRPEGAGGRNEQFF.